The TCR beta chain under discussion was sequenced for a study of spatial heterogeneity in lung cancer. Study information: Detection of beta-chain sequences consistently exceeded that of alpha-chain sequences. The average count in raw reads for each unique TCR and UMI combination exceeded eight appearances.

Germline V gene lookup returns CDR1 LNHDA and CDR2 SQIVND (reference sequence). The CDR3 has 15 amino acids. The junction had 10 bases not matched to a gene; V was cut back by 5 bases and J by 5 bases. The sample holds a few counts of this clonotype. This beta chain is an unintended read in a library built for alpha chains; its size means little. Indicated time point: sample taken at primary tumor resection. Whole RNA obtained from tumor, nontumor lung or frozen PBMC underwent sequencing without sorting. The donor population consisted of over 55 patients with untreated, early-stage non-small cell lung cancer. A unique molecular identifier was carried by every single TCR cDNA molecule. Using its own MiXCR run on the 5' RACE reads, TCRdb lists one record per CDR3 protein. The table includes 4,000 or so distinct CDR3 sequences, 34% detected once.

Sequences were derived from PBMCs, sampled at surgery. This chain uses TRBV19 with TRBJ2-3; 7 positions match TRBD1. The TCR sequence derives from a male donor with early-stage non-small cell lung cancer. The chain's CDR3 is CASSPDRTEGDTQYF. CDR3 in DNA: TGTGCCAGTAGTCCGGACAGGACCGAGGGAGATACGCAGTATTTT.